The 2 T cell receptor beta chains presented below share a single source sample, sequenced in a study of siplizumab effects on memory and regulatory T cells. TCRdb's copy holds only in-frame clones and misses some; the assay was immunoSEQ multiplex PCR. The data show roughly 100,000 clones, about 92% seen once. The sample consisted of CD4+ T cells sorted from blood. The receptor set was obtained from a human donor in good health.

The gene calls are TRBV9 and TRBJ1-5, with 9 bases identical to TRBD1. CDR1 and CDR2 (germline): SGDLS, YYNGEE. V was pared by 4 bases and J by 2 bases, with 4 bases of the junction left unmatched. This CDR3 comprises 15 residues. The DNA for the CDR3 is TGTGCCAGCAGCCCGGGACAGGGCCGCAATCAGCCCCAGCATTTT. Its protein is CASSPGQGRNQPQHF.

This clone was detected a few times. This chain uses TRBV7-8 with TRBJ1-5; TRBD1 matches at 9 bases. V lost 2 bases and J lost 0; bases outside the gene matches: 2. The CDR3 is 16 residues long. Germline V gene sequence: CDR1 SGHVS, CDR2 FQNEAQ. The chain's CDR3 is CASSLHRGPSNQPQHF. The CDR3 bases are TGTGCCAGCAGCTTACACAGGGGGCCTAGCAATCAGCCCCAGCATTTT.